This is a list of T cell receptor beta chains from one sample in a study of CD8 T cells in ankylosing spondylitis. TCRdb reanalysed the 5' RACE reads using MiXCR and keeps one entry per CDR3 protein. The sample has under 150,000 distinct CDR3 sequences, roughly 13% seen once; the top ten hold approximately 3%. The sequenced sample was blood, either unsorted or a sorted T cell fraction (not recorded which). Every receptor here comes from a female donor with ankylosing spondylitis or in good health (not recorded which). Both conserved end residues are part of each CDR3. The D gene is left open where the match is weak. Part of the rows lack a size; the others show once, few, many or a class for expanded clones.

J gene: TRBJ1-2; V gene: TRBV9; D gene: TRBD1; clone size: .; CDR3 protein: CASSVTGGIPNYGYTF; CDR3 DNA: TGTGCCAGCAGCGTTACAGGGGGCATCCCTAACTATGGCTACACCTTC
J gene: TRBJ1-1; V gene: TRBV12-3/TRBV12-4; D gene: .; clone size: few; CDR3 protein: CASSDRGEGAEAFF; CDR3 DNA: TGTGCCAGCAGTGACCGCGGGGAGGGCGCTGAAGCTTTCTTT
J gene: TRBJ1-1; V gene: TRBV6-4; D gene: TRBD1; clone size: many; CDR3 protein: CASSPTGGNTEAFF; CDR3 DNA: TGTGCCAGCAGCCCGACAGGGGGTAACACTGAAGCTTTCTTT
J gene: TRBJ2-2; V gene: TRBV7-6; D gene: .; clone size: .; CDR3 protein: CASSLSGDGSRGSGELFF; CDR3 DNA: TGTGCCAGCAGCTTATCAGGGGACGGATCTCGGGGGTCCGGGGAGCTGTTTTTT
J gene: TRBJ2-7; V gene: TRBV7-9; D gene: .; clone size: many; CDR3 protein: CASSSTYEQYF; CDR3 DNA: TGTGCCAGCAGCTCCACCTACGAGCAGTACTTC
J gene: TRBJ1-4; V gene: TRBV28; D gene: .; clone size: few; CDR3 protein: CASSGQQELFF; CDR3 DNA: TGTGCCAGCAGTGGACAACAGGAACTGTTTTTT
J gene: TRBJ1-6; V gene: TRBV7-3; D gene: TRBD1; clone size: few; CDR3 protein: CASSLTGQENSPLHF; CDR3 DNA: TGTGCCAGCAGCTTAACAGGACAGGAGAATTCACCCCTCCACTTT
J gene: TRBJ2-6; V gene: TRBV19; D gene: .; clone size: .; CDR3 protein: CASRDFYSPGANVPTF; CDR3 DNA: TGTGCCAGCCGCGACTTCTATTCTCCCGGGGCCAACGTCCCGACTTTC
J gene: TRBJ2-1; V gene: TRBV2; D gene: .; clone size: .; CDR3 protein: CASAVTNEQFF; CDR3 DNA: TGTGCCAGCGCGGTGACCAATGAGCAGTTCTTC
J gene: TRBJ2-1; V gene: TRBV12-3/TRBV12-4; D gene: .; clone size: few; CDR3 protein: CASSPKYNEQFF; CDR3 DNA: TGTGCCAGCAGCCCCAAGTACAATGAGCAGTTCTTC
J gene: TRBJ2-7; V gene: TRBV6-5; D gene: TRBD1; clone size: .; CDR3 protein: CASSYRTGAIEQYF; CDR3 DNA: TGTGCCAGCAGTTATCGGACAGGGGCAATCGAGCAGTACTTC
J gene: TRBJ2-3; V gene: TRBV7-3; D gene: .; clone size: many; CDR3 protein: CASSPTGRTDTQYF; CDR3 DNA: TGTGCCAGCAGCCCGACGGGGCGCACAGATACGCAGTATTTT
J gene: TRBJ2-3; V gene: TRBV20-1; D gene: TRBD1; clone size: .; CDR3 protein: CSAGGGTGGPLLTDRQYF; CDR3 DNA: TGCAGTGCGGGAGGGGGGACAGGGGGGCCACTCCTCACAGATAGGCAGTATTTT
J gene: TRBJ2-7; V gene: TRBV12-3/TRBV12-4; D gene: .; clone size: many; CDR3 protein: CASSPQGYEQYF; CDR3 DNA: TGTGCCAGCAGTCCACAGGGCTACGAGCAGTACTTC
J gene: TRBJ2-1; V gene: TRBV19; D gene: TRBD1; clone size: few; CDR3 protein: CASSNFRRDSKNEQFF; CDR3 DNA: TGTGCCAGTAGTAACTTCCGCCGGGACAGCAAAAATGAGCAGTTCTTC
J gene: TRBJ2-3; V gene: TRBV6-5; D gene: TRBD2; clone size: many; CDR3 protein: CASSYLGLAASTDTQYF; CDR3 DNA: TGTGCCAGCAGTTACCTCGGACTAGCGGCTAGCACAGATACGCAGTATTTT
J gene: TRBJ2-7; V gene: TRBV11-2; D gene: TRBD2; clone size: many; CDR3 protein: CASSPTTGEGYEQYF; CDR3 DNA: TGTGCCAGCAGCCCTACGACGGGGGAGGGGTACGAGCAGTACTTC
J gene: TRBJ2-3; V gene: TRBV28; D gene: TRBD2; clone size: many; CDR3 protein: CASSRGTSGGEYFTDTQYF; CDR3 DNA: TGTGCCAGCAGTAGAGGGACTAGCGGGGGAGAATATTTCACAGATACGCAGTATTTT
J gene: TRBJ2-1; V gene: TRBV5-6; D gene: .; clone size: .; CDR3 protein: CASSSLDAKGTNEQFF; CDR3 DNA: TGTGCCAGCAGCTCACTGGATGCCAAGGGGACAAATGAGCAGTTCTTC
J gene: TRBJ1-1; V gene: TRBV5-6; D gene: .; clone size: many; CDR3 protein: CASSLRGNTEAFF; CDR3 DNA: TGTGCCAGCAGCTTGCGCGGGAACACTGAAGCTTTCTTT
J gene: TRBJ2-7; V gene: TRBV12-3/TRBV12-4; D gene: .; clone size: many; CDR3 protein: CASSTGLTGEQYF; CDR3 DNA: TGTGCCAGCAGTACAGGACTGACCGGCGAGCAGTACTTC
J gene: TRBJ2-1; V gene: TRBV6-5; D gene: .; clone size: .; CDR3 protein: CASSYGGKQFF; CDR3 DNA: TGTGCCAGCAGTTACGGGGGAAAGCAGTTCTTC
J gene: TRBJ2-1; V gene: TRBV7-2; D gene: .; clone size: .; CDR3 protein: CASSLVMSHYNEQFF; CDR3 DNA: TGTGCCAGCAGCTTAGTTATGTCTCACTACAATGAGCAGTTCTTC
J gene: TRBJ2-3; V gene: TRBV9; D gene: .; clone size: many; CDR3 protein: CASSVRAAGETQYF; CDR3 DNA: TGTGCCAGCAGCGTGAGGGCAGCGGGCGAGACGCAGTATTTT
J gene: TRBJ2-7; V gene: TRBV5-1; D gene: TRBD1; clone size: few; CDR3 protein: CASSLRDRAYEQYF; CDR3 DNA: TGCGCCAGCAGCCTAAGGGACAGAGCCTACGAGCAGTACTTC
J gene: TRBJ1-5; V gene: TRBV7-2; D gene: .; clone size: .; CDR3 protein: CASSLFFNQPQHF; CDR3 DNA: TGTGCCAGCAGCTTATTTTTCAATCAGCCCCAGCATTTT
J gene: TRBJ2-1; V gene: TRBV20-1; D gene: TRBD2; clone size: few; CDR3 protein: CSALETSGSVNEQFF; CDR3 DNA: TGCAGTGCCCTGGAGACTAGCGGGAGTGTTAATGAGCAGTTCTTC
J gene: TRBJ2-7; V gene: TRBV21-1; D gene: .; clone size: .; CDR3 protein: CASSKDRTGAFDEQYF; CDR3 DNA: TGTGCCAGCAGCAAAGACAGGACAGGAGCTTTCGACGAGCAGTACTTC
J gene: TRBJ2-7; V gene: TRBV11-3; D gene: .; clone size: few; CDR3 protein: CASSLTSGPEYEQYF; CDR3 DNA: TGTGCCAGCAGCTTAACGTCAGGGCCGGAATACGAGCAGTACTTC
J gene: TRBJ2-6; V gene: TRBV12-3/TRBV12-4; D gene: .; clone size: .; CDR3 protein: CASSLVRAGANVLTF; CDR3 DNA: TGTGCCAGCAGTTTAGTCAGGGCTGGGGCCAACGTCCTGACTTTC
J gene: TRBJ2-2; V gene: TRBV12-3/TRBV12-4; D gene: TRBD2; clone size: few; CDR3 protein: CASSSSGGPTGELFF; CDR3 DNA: TGTGCCAGCAGTTCTAGCGGGGGGCCCACCGGGGAGCTGTTTTTT
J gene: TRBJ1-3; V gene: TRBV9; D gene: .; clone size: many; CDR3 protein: CASSVAPESGNTIYF; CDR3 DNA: TGTGCCAGCAGCGTCGCGCCCGAGTCTGGAAACACCATATATTTT
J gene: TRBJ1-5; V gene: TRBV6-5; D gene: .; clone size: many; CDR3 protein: CASSYSNMRGTPQHF; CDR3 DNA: TGTGCCAGCAGTTACTCAAATATGCGGGGGACCCCCCAGCATTTT
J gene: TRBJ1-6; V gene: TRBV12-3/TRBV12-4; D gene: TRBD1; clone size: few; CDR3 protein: CASSLGTGSNSPLHF; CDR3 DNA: TGTGCCAGCAGTTTAGGGACAGGGAGTAATTCACCCCTCCACTTT
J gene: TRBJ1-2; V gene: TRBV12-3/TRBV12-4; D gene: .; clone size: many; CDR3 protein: CASSRGQSYTF; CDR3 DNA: TGTGCCAGCAGTCGGGGTCAGAGCTACACCTTC
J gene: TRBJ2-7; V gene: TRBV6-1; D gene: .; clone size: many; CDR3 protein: CASSEGSVPTIYEQYF; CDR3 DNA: TGTGCCAGCAGTGAAGGGAGTGTACCTACAATCTACGAGCAGTACTTC
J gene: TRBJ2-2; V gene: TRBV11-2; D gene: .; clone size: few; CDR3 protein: CASSHSGEENTGELFF; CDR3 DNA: TGTGCCAGCAGCCATAGTGGTGAGGAGAACACCGGGGAGCTGTTTTTT
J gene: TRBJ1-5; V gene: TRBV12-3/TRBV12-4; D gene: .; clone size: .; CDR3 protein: CASSADGQSNQPQHF; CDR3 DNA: TGTGCCAGCAGTGCCGACGGACAAAGCAATCAGCCCCAGCATTTT
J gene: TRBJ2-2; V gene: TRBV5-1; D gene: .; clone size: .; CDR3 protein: CASSKDGSTGELFF; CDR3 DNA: TGCGCCAGCAGTAAGGACGGATCTACCGGGGAGCTGTTTTTT
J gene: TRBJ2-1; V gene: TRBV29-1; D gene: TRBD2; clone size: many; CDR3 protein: CSVFTTSGLSSYNEQFF; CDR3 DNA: TGCAGCGTTTTCACGACTAGCGGTTTAAGCTCCTACAATGAGCAGTTCTTC